This T cell receptor beta chain came from a study of response to subunit inactivated influenza vaccine. This clonotype was counted between two and nine times. TCRdb used MiXCR to reprocess the RT-PCR reads, holding one entry per CDR3 protein. The table records 450,000 to 550,000 distinct CDR3 sequences, approximately 24% of them present only once. Losses at the gene ends were 2 bases for V and 6 bases for J; bases not matched to a gene: 5. Per the germline V gene, CDR1 is SGHTA and CDR2 is FQGNSA. The CDR3 covers 16 residues. This material consisted of CD4+ T cells sorted from PBMCs, taken less than 6 days after vaccination. The chain combines TRBV7-2 with TRBJ2-3; TRBD2 agrees at 13 bases. This TCR was recovered from a man over 45 who received an inactivated influenza vaccine. The CDR3 region is CASSLTSGGAFDTQYF. The CDR3 DNA sequence: TGTGCCAGCAGCTTAACTAGCGGGGGGGCCTTCGATACGCAGTATTTT. The full variable domain, completed using reference TRBV7-2 and TRBJ2-3, is GAGVSQSPSNKVTEKGKDVELRCDPISGHTALYWYRQSLGQGLEFLIYFQGNSAPDKSGLPSDRFSAERTGGSVSTLTIQRTQQEDSAVYLCASSLTSGGAFDTQYFGPGTRLTVL.